This is a list of T cell receptor beta chains from one sample in a study of PD-1 blockade in classical Hodgkin lymphoma. Data came from immunoSEQ multiplex PCR; TCRdb stores just in-frame clones and leaves some out. The table records roughly 21,000 clones, approximately 85% of them present only once. The source material was peripheral blood mononuclear cells (PBMCs), sampled before the fourth cycle of nivolumab. The receptors were sampled from a human donor with classical Hodgkin lymphoma. Both conserved end residues are part of each CDR3. A D gene is named only where the DNA matches it firmly. The size of a clone is reported for some rows only, either as once, few or many, or as a class for expanded clones.

J | size | D | V | CDR3 | DNA
TRBJ1-1 | . | . | TRBV15 | CATSRGIMNTEAFF | TGTGCCACCAGCCGGGGTATCATGAACACTGAAGCTTTCTTT
TRBJ1-5 | once | . | TRBV27 | CASSLLGQYGLSQPQHF | TGTGCCAGCAGTTTATTGGGTCAATATGGTCTTAGTCAGCCCCAGCATTTT
TRBJ2-3 | . | TRBD1 | TRBV6-5 | CASKELRDSGNTQYF | TGTGCCAGCAAGGAACTACGGGACAGCGGTAATACGCAGTATTTT
TRBJ1-6 | . | . | TRBV6-5 | CASTETVMGSPLHF | TGTGCCAGCACCGAGACAGTAATGGGTTCACCCCTCCACTTT
TRBJ1-6 | . | . | TRBV27 | CASSLTFNSPLHF | TGTGCCAGCAGTCTTACCTTCAATTCACCCCTCCACTTT
TRBJ2-5 | . | TRBD2 | TRBV5-1 | CASSLAGTSGMEQETQYF | TGCGCCAGCAGCTTGGCGGGGACTAGCGGGATGGAGCAAGAGACCCAGTACTTC
TRBJ1-3 | . | . | TRBV7-9 | CASSRTRHLSGNTIYF | TGTGCCAGCAGCCGTACTAGACATCTCTCTGGAAACACCATATATTTT
TRBJ2-5 | few | TRBD2 | TRBV10-3 | CAISYPQDTELAGGRETQYF | TGTGCCATCAGCTACCCCCAGGACACTGAACTAGCGGGGGGGCGAGAGACCCAGTACTTC
TRBJ1-2 | . | . | TRBV7-1 | CASSLSEGDYGYTF | TGTGCCAGCAGCTTAAGTGAAGGGGACTATGGCTACACCTTC
TRBJ2-7 | . | . | TRBV6-5 | CASSYSPGDSYEQYF | TGTGCCAGCAGTTACTCGCCAGGGGACTCCTACGAGCAGTACTTC
TRBJ1-2 | . | . | TRBV6-5 | CASSYDRYGYTF | TGTGCCAGCAGTTACGATCGATATGGCTACACCTTC
TRBJ1-2 | . | . | TRBV7-2 | CASSLANRDLRGYTF | TGTGCCAGCAGCTTAGCGAACAGGGATCTGAGGGGCTACACCTTC
TRBJ2-4 | once | . | TRBV18 | CASSPGPDSGNIQYF | TGTGCCAGCTCACCAGGCCCTGATAGCGGAAACATTCAGTACTTC
TRBJ1-2 | . | TRBD1 | TRBV6-5 | CASSLSRTGNYGYTF | TGTGCCAGCAGTTTATCCCGGACAGGGAACTATGGCTACACCTTC
TRBJ2-7 | . | TRBD2 | TRBV14 | CASSQDALAGADSYEQYF | TGTGCCAGCAGCCAAGATGCCCTAGCGGGGGCCGACTCCTACGAGCAGTACTTC
TRBJ2-3 | . | . | TRBV7-9 | CASSSATDTQYF | TGTGCCAGCAGTTCTGCCACAGATACGCAGTATTTT
TRBJ1-5 | . | . | TRBV4-1 | CASSQGNHNQPQHF | TGCGCCAGCAGCCAAGGAAATCACAATCAGCCCCAGCATTTT
TRBJ2-3 | . | . | TRBV7-2 | CASSFSTDTQYF | TGTGCCAGCAGCTTTTCCACAGATACGCAGTATTTT
TRBJ1-4 | . | . | TRBV4-3 | CASSQRSRAQDEKLFF | TGCGCCAGCAGCCAAAGATCTAGGGCGCAAGATGAAAAACTGTTTTTT
TRBJ2-3 | . | TRBD1 | TRBV19 | CASSSHRGPGDTQYF | TGTGCCAGTAGTTCGCACAGGGGGCCGGGAGATACGCAGTATTTT